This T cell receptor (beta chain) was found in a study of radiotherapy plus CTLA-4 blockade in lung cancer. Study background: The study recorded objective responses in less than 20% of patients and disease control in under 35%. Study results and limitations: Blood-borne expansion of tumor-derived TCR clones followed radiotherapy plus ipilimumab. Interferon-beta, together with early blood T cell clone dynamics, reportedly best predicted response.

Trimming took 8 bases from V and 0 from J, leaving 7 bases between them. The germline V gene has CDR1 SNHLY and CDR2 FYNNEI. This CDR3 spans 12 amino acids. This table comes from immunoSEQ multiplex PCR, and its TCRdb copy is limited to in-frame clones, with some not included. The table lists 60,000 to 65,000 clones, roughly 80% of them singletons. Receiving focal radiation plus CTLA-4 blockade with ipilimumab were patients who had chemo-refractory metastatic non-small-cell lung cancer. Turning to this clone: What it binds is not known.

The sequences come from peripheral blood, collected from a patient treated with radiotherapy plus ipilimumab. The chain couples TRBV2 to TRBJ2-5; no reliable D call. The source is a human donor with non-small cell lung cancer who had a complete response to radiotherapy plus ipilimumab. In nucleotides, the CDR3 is TGTGCCAGCCGCCGGGACCAAGAGACCCAGTACTTC. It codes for CASRRDQETQYF.